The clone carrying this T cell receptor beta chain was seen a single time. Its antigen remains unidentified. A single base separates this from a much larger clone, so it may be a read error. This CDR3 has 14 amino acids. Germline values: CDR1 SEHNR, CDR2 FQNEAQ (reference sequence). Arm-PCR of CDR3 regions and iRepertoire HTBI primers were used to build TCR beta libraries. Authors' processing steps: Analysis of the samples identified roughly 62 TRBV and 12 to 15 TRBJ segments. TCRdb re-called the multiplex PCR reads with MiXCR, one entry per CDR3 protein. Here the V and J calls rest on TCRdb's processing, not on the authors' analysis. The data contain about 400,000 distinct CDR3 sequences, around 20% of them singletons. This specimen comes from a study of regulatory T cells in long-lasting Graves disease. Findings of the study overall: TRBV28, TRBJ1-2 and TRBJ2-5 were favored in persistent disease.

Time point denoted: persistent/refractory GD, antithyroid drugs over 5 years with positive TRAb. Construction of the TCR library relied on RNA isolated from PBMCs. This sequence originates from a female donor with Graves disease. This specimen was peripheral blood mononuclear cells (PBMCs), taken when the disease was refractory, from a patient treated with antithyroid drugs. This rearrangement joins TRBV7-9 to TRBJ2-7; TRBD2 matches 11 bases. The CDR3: CASSLAGGTYGQYF. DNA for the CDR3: TGTGCCAGCAGCCTAGCGGGAGGAACCTACGGGCAGTACTTC.